This T cell receptor (beta chain) is drawn from a study of T cell responses to AZD1222 COVID-19 vaccine (dated by TCRdb to the early 2020s). About the investigation overall: A total of about 230 trial participants underwent TCR sequencing, of whom 207 received two doses of AZD1222 and around 25 received two doses of the MenACWY control vaccine. Enrollment into the trials was organized by age into subgroups of 18-55, 56-69 and 70-plus years, and those subgroups contained approximately 150, 30 and 60 TCR-sequenced participants, respectively.

In the paper's terms, the time point label means: about 28 days (+/-7) after the second vaccine dose. Because spike-specific TCR depth and breadth did not differ between the two schedules, AZD1222 recipients who got a second dose at roughly 4 weeks were pooled with those who got a second dose at roughly 12 weeks. The vaccinee samples were drawn from two UK trials, COV001 and COV002, one of which was a single-blind randomized controlled phase 2/3 trial testing AZD1222 (ChAdOx1 nCoV-19) in healthy adults. For TCRbeta chain sequencing, PBMC samples were collected from trial participants at day 0 and at day 28 after the second dose. The CDR3 regions of human TCRbeta chains were subjected to immunosequencing. The authors' analysis ran thus. Repertoire TCRs were matched against a reference library of SARS-CoV-2-specific TCRs generated with the MIRA antigen-specificity platform. Breadth meant the fraction of unique TCRs that were SARS-CoV-2-associated, whereas depth meant the fraction of total T cells that were SARS-CoV-2-associated. Each spike-specific TCR was assigned to its reactive spike region and to a CD4 or CD8 class using the MIRA data. Log10-transformed breadth and depth values were compared by one-way ANOVA with Sidak's multiple comparisons tests. Held by TCRdb, this immuneACCESS table contains in-frame sequences only and omits some clones. Under half of the omission traces to an unresolved V gene where checked; the cause of the rest is unknown. Clone size and V and J calls were adopted from that table, with D and trimming inferred from the DNA. In all, the sample holds roughly 120,000 clones, and 85% to 90% of those were seen once. The ten largest account for around 17% of the sample.

Results and caveats for the whole study, not just this receptor: Conclusions about previously exposed vaccinees were limited because only a handful of AZD1222 recipients were SARS-CoV-2 seropositive at baseline. Most participants were white British and females outnumbered males, and the authors suggested that clonal diversity may have been underestimated. After two AZD1222 doses, spike-specific TCR breadth and depth were significantly higher than at day 0 and than in MenACWY recipients. The 56-69-year group was small, and its depth increase did not reach significance, likely because of low power. Nearly half of unique spike-specific TCRs reportedly recognized epitopes outside regions mutated in the B.1.351 and B.1.1.7 variants. Because no day 14 peak-response samples were available, repertoires were characterized only after the peak T cell response. Vaccine-associated CD4 TCRs spanned the whole spike protein, with dominant responses in regions 160-218 and 743-854.

Its CDR3 holds 16 amino acids, cysteine through phenylalanine. Solely the CDR3 DNA is kept, with 48 bases framed from the first base. Looking up the germline V gene yields CDR1 MDHEN and CDR2 SYDVKM. Trimming takes 3 bases off V and 5 bases off J; junction bases not matched to a gene: 9. Comment on this clone: Its antigen specificity is not known. No much larger clone is present one base from it, and per-base qualities are unavailable.

The clonotype comes from an adult who received the AZD1222 COVID-19 vaccine. Sequenced here: peripheral blood, sampled 28 days after the second AZD1222 dose. The V gene is TRBV28 and the J gene is TRBJ2-3, with 9 bases aligning to TRBD2. The bases are TGTGCCAGCAGTTTGACCGGGACTAGCCGAAAAGATACGCAGTATTTT. It encodes CASSLTGTSRKDTQYF.